Listed below are T cell receptor beta chains from one sample, sequenced in a study of cytomegalovirus exposure and HLA in healthy donors. The data were produced by immunoSEQ multiplex PCR, yet TCRdb's version contains in-frame clones alone and is incomplete. This table has about 130,000 clones, about 77% appearing once. The sample taken for sequencing was PBMCs. All receptors come from a man in his fifties in good health and CMV-seronegative. Each CDR3 is given with its conserved first and last residue. The D gene is left open where the match is weak. Not every row has a clone size; where given, it reads once, few, many or a size class.

clone_size j_call v_call d_call cdr3_nt cdr3_aa
NA TRBJ2-6 TRBV5-1 NA TGCGCCAGCAGCGTCCCTTTCTCTGGGGCCAACGTCCTGACTTTC CASSVPFSGANVLTF
NA TRBJ2-7 TRBV7-6 NA TGTGCCAGCAGCTCGGACTTTTCCTCCTACGAGCAGTACTTC CASSSDFSSYEQYF
NA TRBJ2-1 TRBV12-5 TRBD2 TGTGCTAGTGGCCTGGGAAGCGGGGCTCTTGAGCAGTTCTTC CASGLGSGALEQFF
NA TRBJ2-5 TRBV5-1 TRBD2 TGCGCCAGCAGCCTTCCTACTAGCGGGAGCGGAGAGACCCAGTACTTC CASSLPTSGSGETQYF
NA TRBJ1-6 TRBV27 NA TGTGCCAGCAGTCTACAGGAAAATTCACCCCTCCACTTT CASSLQENSPLHF
many TRBJ2-6 TRBV19 TRBD1 TGTGCCAGTAGTTTCCTACAGGGGACTGGGGCCAACGTCCTGACTTTC CASSFLQGTGANVLTF
NA TRBJ2-1 TRBV5-1 TRBD1 TGCGCCAGCAGCTCAGGACAGGGGGCTTACAATGAGCAGTTCTTC CASSSGQGAYNEQFF
NA TRBJ1-5 TRBV2 TRBD1 TGTGCCAGCAACGGACAGGGGAATCAGCCCCAGCATTTT CASNGQGNQPQHF
NA TRBJ1-6 TRBV6-1 TRBD1 TGTGCCAGCAGTGGATGGACAGGAAACAATTCACCCCTCCACTTT CASSGWTGNNSPLHF
NA TRBJ2-2 TRBV28 TRBD1 TGTGCTGCGAAGGGGGCGGGTTTCACCGGGGAGCTGTTTTTT CAAKGAGFTGELFF
once TRBJ2-5 TRBV7-9 TRBD2 TGTGCCAGCAGCTTGGTAGCGGGGGGACAAGAGACCCAGTACTTC CASSLVAGGQETQYF
NA TRBJ2-6 TRBV7-7 NA TGTGCTAGCAGCCCCCAGCCCAGGGTTCAAAGCTCTGGGGCCAACGTCCTGACTTTC CASSPQPRVQSSGANVLTF
NA TRBJ2-1 TRBV9 TRBD2 TGTGCCAGCAGCGCCATTAGCGGGAGGTACAATGAGCAGTTCTTC CASSAISGRYNEQFF
NA TRBJ2-7 TRBV5-4 TRBD1 TGTGCCAGCAGCTTGGAGGGGACAGGTTTGAACGAGCAGTACTTC CASSLEGTGLNEQYF
NA TRBJ1-2 TRBV2 TRBD1 TGTGCCAGCAGGGCCGACAGGGGCTATGGCTACACCTTC CASRADRGYGYTF
NA TRBJ2-7 TRBV15 TRBD2 TGTGCCACCAGCAGGGGGACTAGCGGGACCGACGAGCAGTACTTC CATSRGTSGTDEQYF
NA TRBJ2-3 TRBV4-1 TRBD1 TGCGCCAGCAGCCAAGTTGGGTTGGACAGGGCAGATACGCAGTATTTT CASSQVGLDRADTQYF
few TRBJ2-2 TRBV7-3 NA TGTGCCAGCAGCACACGGACAGCTAACACCGGGGAGCTGTTTTTT CASSTRTANTGELFF
NA TRBJ2-2 TRBV5-4 TRBD1 TGTGCCAGCAGCTTGGAGGGACAGGGAGGGATGGGGGAGCTGTTTTTT CASSLEGQGGMGELFF
NA TRBJ2-1 TRBV6-5 NA TGTGCCAGCAGTTACGAGGCTATGGGCTACAATGAGCAGTTCTTC CASSYEAMGYNEQFF
NA TRBJ2-5 TRBV27 TRBD1 TGTGCCAGCAGTCCGACAGGGGTTCTTGAGACCCAGTACTTC CASSPTGVLETQYF
NA TRBJ2-3 TRBV28 NA TGTGCCAGCAGTTTCGCCAGGGGAAAGGGCACAGATACGCAGTATTTT CASSFARGKGTDTQYF
NA TRBJ2-3 TRBV5-6 TRBD2 TGTGCCAGCAGCACAGAAGGGAGGGTACGCAAGTATTTT CASSTEGRVRKYF
NA TRBJ2-6 TRBV7-6 TRBD1 TGTGCCAGCAGCCCCTGGACAGGGACGGACGGGGCCAACGTCCTGACTTTC CASSPWTGTDGANVLTF
NA TRBJ2-2 TRBV6-6 NA TGTGCCAGCAGTTACCTTGGGACTTTCACCGGGGAGCTGTTTTTT CASSYLGTFTGELFF
NA TRBJ2-7 TRBV10-3 NA TGTGCCATCAGTGAGTCCTCGAGAGGGGGAGTCGACGAGCAGTACTTC CAISESSRGGVDEQYF
few TRBJ1-2 TRBV30 TRBD1 TGTGCCTGGAGACTCACAGGGGGCGATGGCTACACCTTC CAWRLTGGDGYTF
NA TRBJ2-2 TRBV18 TRBD2 TGTGCCAGCTCACCACAGGCTAGCGGGAGGACCGGGGAGCTGTTTTTT CASSPQASGRTGELFF
NA TRBJ2-7 TRBV19 TRBD1 TGTGCCAGTAGTATAGCTAGGACAGGGTCGGAGGAGCAGTACTTC CASSIARTGSEEQYF
NA TRBJ2-1 TRBV15 NA TGTGCCACCAGCAGAGATAAGGGGGGGGCGGGCTACAATGAGCAGTTCTTC CATSRDKGGAGYNEQFF
NA TRBJ2-2 TRBV7-9 NA TGTGCCAGCAGCTTACCCGGCCAGGGTAGGGTCGGGGAGCTGTTTTTT CASSLPGQGRVGELFF
NA TRBJ1-1 TRBV6-1 NA TGTGCCAGCAGTGAGGCCGGGGAGTCTAAAGCTTTCTTT CASSEAGESKAFF